This T cell receptor (beta chain) was documented in a study of blood T cell repertoires in COVID-19. Study-level background: Some COVID-19 samples were acute and others convalescent; all came from the United States, Italy and Spain. PBMCs, B-cell-depleted T cells, or T cells provided the cDNA or gDNA that made up the material.

How the authors handled the data: Amplification of reference gene primers was used by the study to estimate nucleated cell counts. Using immunoSEQ multiplex PCR, the repertoire was profiled, and TCRdb retains in-frame clones only, with some absent. V, J and clone size reflect that table, while D and trimming were determined from the DNA. The sample has roughly 200,000 clones, roughly 84% seen once. V lost 6 bases to trimming and J lost 8 bases; unmatched junction nucleotides: 6. The CDR3 consists of 15 residues. Looked up from germline, CDR1 is MNHEY and CDR2 is SVGAGI. Sequencing was carried out using peripheral blood. This clonotype was obtained from a human donor in a cohort sampled during active COVID-19. The genes are TRBV6-5 and TRBJ2-1, with 14 bases matching TRBD2. CDR3 sequence: CASSYGTSGSDEQFF. The DNA of the CDR3 is TGTGCCAGCAGCTACGGGACTAGCGGGAGCGATGAGCAGTTCTTC.